This T cell receptor (beta chain) comes out of a study of T cells in Graves' hyperthyroidism and ophthalmopathy (dated by TCRdb to about 2019). Regarding the research as a whole: Peripheral blood samples were taken at the time of initial diagnosis, prior to any treatment. A discovery cohort of roughly 100 patients, approximately 45 with Graves' ophthalmopathy and about 60 with stable Graves' hyperthyroidism, was used to find distinguishing TCR V-J signatures. An independent validation cohort of 18 to 20 hyperthyroidism patients and 15 or so patients who later progressed to ophthalmopathy tested prospective prediction of ophthalmopathy. For training and testing, the 95 to 100 patients in the discovery cohort were randomly divided in a 7:3 ratio. Thyroid tissue and blood T-cell repertoires from roughly 6 Graves' hyperthyroidism patients were also compared in the study. After blood sampling, hyperthyroidism patients were treated with methimazole at a starting dose of 30 mg daily, and ophthalmopathy patients were treated with high-dose intravenous methylprednisolone. TCR Vbeta CDR3 sequencing of around 130 peripheral blood samples (43 ophthalmopathy, approximately 80 hyperthyroidism and around 17 progressor patients) is reported in the paper.

Including the terminal cysteine and phenylalanine, the CDR3 comprises 15 residues. The read is trimmed to its CDR3 DNA, 45 bases read in frame from base 1. Deletion took 6 bases off V and 1 base off J, with a span of 15 bases between the germline ends. Overall results and qualifications from the work: Sample size was not statistically predetermined, and investigators were not blinded to group allocation. Ophthalmopathy was separated from stable hyperthyroidism by a 13 V-J signature model, with 85% to 90% sensitivity and roughly 84% specificity obtained in cross-validation and 80%/75% obtained in testing. During validation, the model predicted progression to ophthalmopathy a median of roughly 7.1 months ahead of onset, with around 71% sensitivity and about 75% specificity. Most expanded thyroid clonotypes (frequency above 0.001) were also detected in blood, suggesting blood repertoires may reflect thyroid immune responses.

The TCR beta CDR3 regions were amplified from RNA transcripts. The TCR CDR3 was subjected to a first round of RT-PCR using the HTBI primer set and the Qiagen OneStep RT-PCR kit. Libraries were constructed in a second round of multiplex PCR, after which size selection and purification were performed. Paired-end sequencing of the libraries was performed with 100 bp reads on an Illumina HiSeq2000. Per the source publication's procedure: SOAPnuke was used to process the raw data, throwing out any read that contained adapters or uncalled bases, had a mean Phred below 15, or lacked an exact constant-primer or identifier match. High-quality paired reads were merged using COPE v1.2.5, and each unique nucleotide sequence was defined as a clonotype. MiTCR v1.1 was used to align the clonotypes against IMGT TRBV, TRBD and TRBJ reference segments. The analysis included only V-J combinations with a frequency above 0.0001, which together covered around 99% of the repertoires. A TCS score was defined as the ratio of F50 (clonal expansion) to E x V (chaos), with BLOSUM62-based TCRdist applied between CDR3 peptides within each V-J. Welch's t-statistics and random forest reduced around 550 V-J features to some 14, which were used in a naive Bayes classifier (R e1071). TCRdb redid the processing of the public reads, applying fastp at Q25 and MiXCR, and retained in-frame beta chains. Identical CDR3 proteins give one entry, which carries the most common genes and DNA. TCRdb's processing, not the authors' own work, is the source of the V and J calls. The sample table contains about 640,000 distinct CDR3 sequences; only one count was recorded for 20% to 25% of them. The biggest ten clones account for roughly 30% of the sample.

Many counts were recorded for this clonotype. The specificity of this receptor is unknown. The input lacks base qualities; no much larger clone sits a single base away. In the ophthalmopathy patients, disease was moderately to severely active, with a Clinical Activity Score of 3 or more, a NOSPECS grade of 4 or more, and a duration of less than 3 months. Exclusion was applied to patients with uncontrolled infections, other autoimmune diseases, pregnancy or lactation. Diagnoses relied on clinical symptoms, serum thyroxine and TRAb, thyroid ultrasound and orbital computed tomography. Ficoll-Paque density gradient centrifugation was used to isolate PBMCs from 8.5 to 10 ml of fresh peripheral blood. Total RNA was extracted using Trizol reagent, and RNA quality was assessed on an Agilent 2100 Bioanalyzer.

The sequence derives from a man aged 25-45 years with Graves' ophthalmopathy. The sequencing sample was made of blood. In this chain, TRBV12-3 or TRBV12-4 is recombined with TRBJ2-5, with the identity of the D gene unclear. For the CDR3, the sequence is CASSWASPSQETQYF. The nucleotide sequence is TGTGCCAGCAGCTGGGCCTCGCCATCCCAAGAGACCCAGTACTTC.